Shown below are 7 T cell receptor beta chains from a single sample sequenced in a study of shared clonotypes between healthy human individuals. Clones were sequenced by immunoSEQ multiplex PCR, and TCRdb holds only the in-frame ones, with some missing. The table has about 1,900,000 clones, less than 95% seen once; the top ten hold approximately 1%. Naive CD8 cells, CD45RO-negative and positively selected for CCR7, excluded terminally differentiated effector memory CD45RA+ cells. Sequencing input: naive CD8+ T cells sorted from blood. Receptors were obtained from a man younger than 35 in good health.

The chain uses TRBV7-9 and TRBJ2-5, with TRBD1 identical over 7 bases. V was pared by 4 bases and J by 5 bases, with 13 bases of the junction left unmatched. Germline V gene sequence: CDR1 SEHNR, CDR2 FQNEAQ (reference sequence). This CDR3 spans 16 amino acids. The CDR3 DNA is TGTGCCAGCAGCTCAGACCAAGGGGGCTGGAGGGAGACCCAGTACTTC. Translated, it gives CASSSDQGGWRETQYF.

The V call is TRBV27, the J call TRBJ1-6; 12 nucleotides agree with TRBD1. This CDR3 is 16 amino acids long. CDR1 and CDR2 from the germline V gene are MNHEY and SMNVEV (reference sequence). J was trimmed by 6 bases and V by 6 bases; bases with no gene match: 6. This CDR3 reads CASREGQGAGNSPLHF. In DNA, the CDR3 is TGTGCCAGCAGGGAGGGACAGGGGGCGGGTAATTCACCCCTCCACTTT.

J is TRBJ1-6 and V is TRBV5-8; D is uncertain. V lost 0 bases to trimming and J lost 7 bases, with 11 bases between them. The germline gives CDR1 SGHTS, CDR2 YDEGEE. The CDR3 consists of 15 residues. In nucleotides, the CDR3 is TGTGCCAGCAGCTTGGTCTATTTGGGGAATTCACCCCTCCACTTT. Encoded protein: CASSLVYLGNSPLHF. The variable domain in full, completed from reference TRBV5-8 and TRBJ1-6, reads EAGVTQSPTHLIKTRGQQATLRCSPISGHTSVYWYQQALGLGLQFLLWYDEGEERNRGNFPPRFSGRQFPNYSSELNVNALELEDSALYLCASSLVYLGNSPLHFGNGTRLTVT.

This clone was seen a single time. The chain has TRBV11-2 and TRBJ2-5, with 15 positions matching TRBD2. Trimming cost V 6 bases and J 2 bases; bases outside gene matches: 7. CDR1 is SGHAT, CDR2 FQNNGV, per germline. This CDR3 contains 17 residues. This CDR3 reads CASRKWTSGGAQETQYF. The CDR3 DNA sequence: TGTGCCAGCAGGAAATGGACTAGCGGGGGGGCGCAAGAGACCCAGTACTTC.

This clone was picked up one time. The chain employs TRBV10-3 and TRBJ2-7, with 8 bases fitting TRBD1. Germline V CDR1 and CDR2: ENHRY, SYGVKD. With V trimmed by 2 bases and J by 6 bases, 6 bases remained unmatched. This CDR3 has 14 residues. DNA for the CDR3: TGTGCCATCAGTGAGACCCGGGACAGGTCCGAGCAGTACTTC. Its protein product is CAISETRDRSEQYF.

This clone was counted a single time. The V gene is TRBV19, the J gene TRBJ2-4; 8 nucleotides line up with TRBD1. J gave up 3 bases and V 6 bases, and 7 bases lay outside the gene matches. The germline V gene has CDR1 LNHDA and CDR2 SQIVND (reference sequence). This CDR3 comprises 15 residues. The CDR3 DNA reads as TGTGCCAGTAGCCAGGACAGGGAAGGCAAAAACATTCAGTACTTC. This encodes CASSQDREGKNIQYF.

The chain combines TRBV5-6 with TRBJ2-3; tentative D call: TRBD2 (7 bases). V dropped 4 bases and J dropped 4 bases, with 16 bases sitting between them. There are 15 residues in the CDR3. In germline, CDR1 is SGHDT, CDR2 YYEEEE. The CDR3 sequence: CASSPEGGAPDTQYF. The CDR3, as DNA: TGTGCCAGCAGCCCCGAGGGGGGGGCCCCAGATACGCAGTATTTT. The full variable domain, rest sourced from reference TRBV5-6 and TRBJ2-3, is DAGVTQSPTHLIKTRGQQVTLRCSPKSGHDTVSWYQQALGQGPQFIFQYYEEEERQRGNFPDRFSGHQFPNYSSELNVNALLLGDSALYLCASSPEGGAPDTQYFGPGTRLTVL.